One sample yielded the 20 T cell receptor beta chains listed below, sequenced in a study of PD-1 blockade in classical Hodgkin lymphoma. Every patient had relapsed following autologous stem cell transplantation, and cohorts differed in brentuximab vedotin exposure. Assay: immunoSEQ multiplex PCR; the TCRdb copy retains only in-frame clones and omits some. The sample has 75,000 to 100,000 clones, around 81% seen once. Source: peripheral blood mononuclear cells (PBMCs), taken before the second cycle of nivolumab. The receptors shown here come from a human donor with classical Hodgkin lymphoma.

The V gene is TRBV2, the J gene TRBJ1-5, with unresolved D. Trimming shortened V by 4 bases and J by 6 bases, and 7 bases separated the two germline ends. Germline CDR1 reads SNHLY; CDR2 reads FYNNEI. CDR3 length equals 12 residues. DNA for the CDR3: TGTGCCAGCAGTGCCCAGGCTCAGCCCCAGCATTTT. Translated, it gives CASSAQAQPQHF. The whole variable domain, remainder taken from reference TRBV2 and TRBJ1-5, is EPEVTQTPSHQVTQMGQEVILRCVPISNHLYFYWYRQILGQKVEFLVSFYNNEISEKSEIFDDQFSVERPDGSNFTLKIRSTKLEDSAMYFCASSAQAQPQHFGDGTRLSIL.

V and J are TRBV7-8 and TRBJ2-1; D is perhaps TRBD1 or TRBD2 (5 bases each). V was shortened by 5 bases and J by 10 bases, with 24 bases between the two germline ends. The CDR3 is 16 amino acids. Germline-derived CDR1 and CDR2 are SGHVS and FQNEAQ. CDR3 sequence reads: CASSPTRGQTGLEQFF. The CDR3 DNA follows: TGTGCCAGCAGCCCTACCCGGGGCCAAACGGGGTTGGAGCAGTTCTTC.

This chain connects TRBV10-3 to TRBJ1-2; 8 bases fit TRBD1. V lost 2 bases, J lost 4 bases, and 3 bases stayed unmatched. Germline loops: CDR1 ENHRY, CDR2 SYGVKD. The CDR3 is 14 residues long. Here the CDR3 reads CAISEDDRGYGYTF. CDR3 in DNA: TGTGCCATCAGTGAGGACGACAGGGGCTATGGCTACACCTTC.

The chain has TRBV7-3 and TRBJ2-1; D remains ambiguous. Germline CDR1 reads SGHTA; CDR2 reads FQGTGA. V dropped 6 bases and J dropped 0 bases, with 12 bases sitting between them. This CDR3 is built from 15 residues. The chain's CDR3 is CASSPGRSSYNEQFF. The CDR3 DNA reads TGTGCCAGCAGTCCTGGACGGAGCTCCTACAATGAGCAGTTCTTC.

The chain recombines TRBV7-9 with TRBJ2-2; possible D gene TRBD1, 5 bases. The V gene's germline CDR1 is SEHNR and CDR2 FQNEAQ (reference sequence). V was cut by 3 bases and J by 5 bases, with 16 bases left in between. This CDR3 spans 16 amino acids. The chain's CDR3 is CASSFPRAPGTGELFF. The CDR3 DNA reads as TGTGCCAGCAGCTTCCCCAGGGCCCCTGGGACCGGGGAGCTGTTTTTT.

This clone showed up just once. The rearrangement uses TRBV5-1 and TRBJ1-2; TRBD1 agrees at 10 bases. After removal of 0 bases from V and 10 bases from J, the junction contained 6 bases not matched to a gene. The CDR3 is made up of 14 amino acids. Germline lookup yields CDR1 SGHRS and CDR2 YFSETQ. The CDR3 loop reads CASSLEIGTGAYTF. The DNA of the CDR3 is TGCGCCAGCAGCTTGGAGATCGGGACAGGGGCCTACACCTTC.

V and J are TRBV2 and TRBJ2-2; TRBD2 agrees at 12 bases. CDR3 length: 15 amino acids. CDR1 and CDR2 (germline): SNHLY, FYNNEI. The V and J ends lost 6 bases and 5 bases, in that order; junction bases with no gene match: 4. This CDR3 is CASSRLAGETGELFF. DNA of the CDR3: TGTGCCAGCAGCCGACTAGCGGGAGAAACCGGGGAGCTGTTTTTT.

There are a few counts of this clone. The CDR3 DNA reads TGTGCCAGCAGGATGACCCAGACTCAACCCCAGCATTTT. Translated, it gives CASRMTQTQPQHF. The chain carries TRBV6-1 and TRBJ1-5; D not resolved. CDR3 length equals 13 residues. Germline CDR1 MNHNS, CDR2 SASEGT. The ends were cut back, 6 bases at V and 10 bases at J, with 16 bases in the middle.

The chain couples TRBV9 to TRBJ2-2, with TRBD1 as a possible D gene (5 bases). The V gene's germline CDR1 is SGDLS and CDR2 YYNGEE. The CDR3 is made up of 16 amino acids. The V end lost 6 bases, the J end lost 2 bases, and 17 bases lay between the germline ends. CDR3 amino acids: CASTRTLQENTGELFF. The DNA for the CDR3 is TGTGCCAGCACCCGTACGCTACAGGAAAACACCGGGGAGCTGTTTTTT.

The chain couples TRBV6-5 to TRBJ2-5, with 9 nucleotides matching TRBD2. V shed 2 bases and J 6 bases; nucleotides not matched to a gene: 7. Germline V gives CDR1 MNHEY, CDR2 SVGAGI. This CDR3 is built from 15 residues. The CDR3 reads CASSYGGRAVKTQYF. In DNA form, the CDR3 reads TGTGCCAGCAGTTACGGCGGGAGGGCCGTGAAGACCCAGTACTTC.

The chain has TRBV19 and TRBJ2-7; TRBD2 matches 11 bases. The trim removed 3 bases at V and 5 bases at J, leaving 12 bases unmatched. The CDR3 totals 17 residues. Germline CDR1 LNHDA, CDR2 SQIVND (reference sequence). The CDR3 sequence is CASSIVAGGPRVDEQYF. CDR3 nucleotide sequence: TGTGCCAGTAGTATTGTAGCGGGAGGGCCCAGGGTGGACGAGCAGTACTTC.

The chain couples TRBV4-3 to TRBJ1-2; 8 nucleotides match TRBD1. With V trimmed by 2 bases and J by 7 bases, 3 bases remained unmatched. The length of the CDR3 is 13 residues. CDR1 is LGHNA, CDR2 YSLEER, per germline. CDR3 residues: CASSQPTGVGYTF. The CDR3 DNA sequence: TGCGCCAGCAGCCAACCGACAGGGGTTGGCTACACCTTC.

The chain is built from TRBV11-1 and TRBJ2-7; 9 nucleotides line up with TRBD2. CDR3 length: 16 residues. The V segment lost 1 base and the J segment 6 bases; nucleotides outside the gene matches: 10. Germline CDR1 SGHAT, CDR2 FQDESV (reference sequence). The DNA of the CDR3 is TGTGCCAGCAGCTTAGTATCGGGGACTAGCTTCGGCGAGCAGTACTTC. Protein sequence: CASSLVSGTSFGEQYF.

This chain links TRBV7-2 with TRBJ2-7, with 10 bases identical to TRBD2. This CDR3 contains 15 residues. V shed 7 bases and J 7 bases; nucleotides not matched to a gene: 13. Looked up from germline, CDR1 is SGHTA and CDR2 is FQGNSA. CDR3 in amino acids: CASTTQAGGPEEQYF. The CDR3 DNA follows: TGTGCCAGCACCACCCAAGCGGGAGGGCCGGAGGAGCAGTACTTC.

This clone was counted only a few times. The chain has TRBV5-1 and TRBJ2-1; tentatively, D is TRBD2 (6 bases). Germline loops: CDR1 SGHRS, CDR2 YFSETQ. This CDR3 is 14 amino acids long. Trimming pared 4 bases from V and 5 bases from J, leaving 13 bases between. The CDR3 coding sequence is TGCGCCAGCAGCGGGTGGAGGGGAAACAATGAGCAGTTCTTC. It yields the protein CASSGWRGNNEQFF.

The chain couples TRBV9 to TRBJ2-5, with a weak D call TRBD2 (6 bases). V was pared by 0 bases and J by 5 bases, with 11 bases between. Germline V gene data show CDR1 as SGDLS and CDR2 as YYNGEE. The CDR3 runs 14 residues. The CDR3 is CASSVGRGRETQYF. The CDR3, as DNA: TGTGCCAGCAGCGTAGGGAGGGGACGGGAGACCCAGTACTTC.

The chain uses TRBV27 and TRBJ2-3; TRBD2 is a possible D gene (6 bases). This CDR3 is 12 amino acids long. The germline gives CDR1 MNHEY, CDR2 SMNVEV (reference sequence). Trimming removed 3 bases at V and 5 bases at J, with 6 bases between. The CDR3 loop is CASSLGGDTQYF. CDR3 in DNA: TGTGCCAGCAGTTTGGGGGGAGATACGCAGTATTTT.

The chain uses TRBV7-2 and TRBJ2-3, with D hard to call. The CDR3 extends over 14 amino acids. Per germline, CDR1 SGHTA and CDR2 FQGNSA. V was shortened by 0 bases and J by 2 bases, with 6 bases between the two germline ends. The CDR3 bases are TGTGCCAGCAGCTTAGCAGGACCCACAGATACGCAGTATTTT. Residues: CASSLAGPTDTQYF.

The chain carries TRBV5-4 and TRBJ1-2; TRBD1 might be the D (5 bases). Germline V gene data show CDR1 as SGHNT and CDR2 as YYREEE (reference sequence). Trimming removed 7 bases at V and 3 bases at J, with 19 bases between. CDR3 length equals 15 residues. CDR3 in DNA: TGTGCCAGCTCCACCCCAGGGTTTGTGGACTATGGCTACACCTTC. As protein: CASSTPGFVDYGYTF.

This clone was found a few times. The chain couples TRBV7-8 to TRBJ2-7, with 7 nucleotides matching TRBD1. The CDR3 is 14 amino acids. V was clipped by 1 base and J by 7 bases; unmatched bases: 7. CDR1 SGHVS and CDR2 FQNEAQ come from the germline V gene. CDR3 in amino acids: CASSLGTGVREQYF. In nucleotides, the CDR3 is TGTGCCAGCAGCTTAGGAACAGGGGTGAGGGAGCAGTACTTC. Full variable domain (outside the CDR3, taken from reference TRBV7-8 and TRBJ2-7): GAGVSQSPRYKVAKRGQDVALRCDPISGHVSLFWYQQALGQGPEFLTYFQNEAQLDKSGLPSDRFFAERPEGSVSTLKIQRTQQEDSAVYLCASSLGTGVREQYFGPGTRLTVT.